This T cell receptor beta chain originates from a study of shared clonotypes between healthy human individuals. Naive CD8 isolation took CD45RO-negative cells positively selected for CCR7 and excluded terminally differentiated effector memory CD45RA+ cells. V was clipped by 2 bases and J by 6 bases, with 9 bases between them. CDR3 length equals 13 residues. Germline values: CDR1 SGHNT, CDR2 YYREEE (reference sequence). It was at deep level that the assay was run. Some clones are missing from TCRdb's copy, which holds only in-frame ones; the method was immunoSEQ multiplex PCR. The profile shows roughly 2,000,000 clones, roughly 94% of them singletons.

The chain has TRBV5-4 and TRBJ1-5, with a weak D call TRBD1 (5 bases). This receptor was taken from a young man in good health. Sequences were obtained from naive CD8+ T cells sorted from blood. This chain's CDR3 is CASSFDSSQPQHF. In DNA, the CDR3 is TGTGCCAGCAGCTTCGACAGTAGTCAGCCCCAGCATTTT.